This T cell receptor beta chain stems from a study of Ad26.COV2.S vaccination and SARS-CoV-2 variants. Trimming cost V 6 bases and J 5 bases; bases outside gene matches: 11. CDR1 and CDR2 (germline): SGHVS, FNYEAQ. The length of the CDR3 is 15 residues. Treatment noted: 19 received Ad26.COV2.S at low or high dose, single or two shots; roughly five received placebo; per-sample allocation not given. Samples were taken on day 63 after the first vaccine or placebo injection. Overall study results and limits: Spike-specific TCR breadth in vaccine recipients exceeded that seen in placebo recipients. The TCR breadth and depth analyses may have produced an underestimate of total T cell responses.

For this clone: Its specificity is not known.

Method: immunoSEQ multiplex PCR; TCRdb's copy keeps in-frame clones and lacks some. Of around 270,000 clones listed, around 90% were seen once; the top ten hold about 2.7%. The source is a person aged 18-65 years who received the Ad26.COV2.S COVID-19 vaccine or a placebo. Sequences were derived from peripheral blood, sampled in a trial of Ad26.COV2.S vaccine versus placebo. The chain is built from TRBV7-6 and TRBJ2-5; 8 bases are a match to TRBD1. The CDR3 coding sequence is TGTGCCAGCAGAAAAACCAGGGGGCTCGAGGAGACCCAGTACTTC. The encoded protein is CASRKTRGLEETQYF.